This T cell receptor beta chain comes out of a study of T cells in Graves' hyperthyroidism and ophthalmopathy. Study-level points and caveats: In blood, most of the thyroid clonotypes expanded above 0.001 were also present.

Stable Graves' hyperthyroidism meant no ophthalmopathy progression within 18 months. Hyperthyroidism patients were newly diagnosed, had disease duration under 2 months, and were aged 18 to 65 years. Exclusion followed for patients with uncontrolled infection, other autoimmune disease, pregnancy or lactation. This clonotype was detected once. Its specificity is not known. Per the germline V gene, CDR1 is MDHEN and CDR2 is SYDVKM. Trimming cost V 4 bases and J 4 bases, with 20 bases left between them. The CDR3 runs to 16 residues. Amplified TCR beta CDR3 regions came from RNA transcripts. First-round RT-PCR of the TCR CDR3 relied on the HTBI primer set. TCRdb re-called the multiplex PCR reads through MiXCR, storing one row per CDR3 protein. The table includes more than 500,000 distinct CDR3 sequences, about a sixth detected once.

The rearrangement links TRBV28 to TRBJ2-7, with D perhaps matching TRBD1 or TRBD2 (5 bases each). The sample comprised blood. This TCR was sampled from a woman aged 25-40 years with Graves' hyperthyroidism. CDR3 DNA sequence: TGTGCCAGCAGTTCGCTTGAGGGACCACCCCGTTACGAGCAGTACTTC. It encodes CASSSLEGPPRYEQYF.